One and the same sample provided the 29 T cell receptor beta chains below, sequenced in a study of T cell changes during pregnancy in multiple sclerosis. Clones were sequenced by immunoSEQ multiplex PCR, and TCRdb holds only the in-frame ones, with some missing. The table shows 45,000 to 55,000 clones, with 85% to 95% occurring only once. Sequenced here: CD4+ T cells from peripheral blood mononuclear cells, sampled in the second trimester of pregnancy. The receptor source for this set is a female donor in good health, enrolled as a control in a pregnancy study.

V gene TRBV19 combines with J gene TRBJ1-2; D is uncertain. CDR1 is LNHDA, CDR2 SQIVND, per germline (reference sequence). The CDR3 runs 12 residues. Trimming removed 10 bases at V and 1 base at J, with 10 bases between. In DNA form, the CDR3 reads TGTGCCACCATGACGGGTAACTATGGCTACACCTTC. Encoded protein: CATMTGNYGYTF.

The chain joins TRBV7-2 to TRBJ2-5, with 7 bases fitting TRBD2. Per germline, CDR1 SGHTA and CDR2 FQGNSA. The CDR3 consists of 16 residues. V shed 2 bases, J shed 5 bases, and the junction held 11 bases outside the gene matches. In DNA, the CDR3 is TGTGCCAGCAGCTTATCGGGGGGAAGGAGCCGGGAGACCCAGTACTTC. Residues: CASSLSGGRSRETQYF.

This rearrangement joins TRBV5-1 to TRBJ1-2; a possible D gene is TRBD1 (5 bases). CDR1 is SGHRS and CDR2 is YFSETQ in the germline V gene. The CDR3 has 13 residues. The V and J ends lost 0 bases and 5 bases respectively, with 8 bases between them. CDR3 residues: CASSLEGKYGYTF. The CDR3, as DNA: TGCGCCAGCAGCTTGGAGGGGAAGTATGGCTACACCTTC.

V is TRBV5-1 and J is TRBJ1-2; a possible D gene is TRBD1 (6 bases). V shed 7 bases and J shed 2 bases, with 18 bases lying between them. CDR1 and CDR2 from the germline V gene are SGHRS and YFSETQ. CDR3 length: 15 residues. The CDR3 bases are TGCGCCAGCTCTACAGGGTCAATAAACAACTATGGCTACACCTTC. This sequence encodes CASSTGSINNYGYTF. Drawing the rest from reference TRBV5-1 and TRBJ1-2, the complete variable domain is KAGVTQTPRYLIKTRGQQVTLSCSPISGHRSVSWYQQTPGQGLQFLFEYFSETQRNKGNFPGRFSGRQFSNSRSEMNVSTLELGDSALYLCASSTGSINNYGYTFGSGTRLTVV.

The J gene is TRBJ1-4, the V gene TRBV11-2; 10 bases are shared with TRBD1. Germline V gene sequence: CDR1 SGHAT, CDR2 FQNNGV. The length of the CDR3 is 18 residues. J lost 0 bases, V lost 5 bases, and 9 bases had no gene match. The CDR3 DNA follows: TGTGCCAGCAGCCTGTGGGACAGGGGTACCTCAACTAATGAAAAACTGTTTTTT. It translates to CASSLWDRGTSTNEKLFF.

The V call is TRBV6-5, the J call TRBJ1-4, with D possibly matching TRBD1 (6 bases). Germline V gene sequence: CDR1 MNHEY, CDR2 SVGAGI. V shed 7 bases and J shed 4 bases, with 13 bases lying between them. The length of the CDR3 is 14 residues. The CDR3 bases are TGTGCCAGCACTCGGACAGCGCATAATGAAAAACTGTTTTTT. As protein: CASTRTAHNEKLFF.

The rearrangement links TRBV2 to TRBJ2-1; 9 bases are a match to TRBD2. V shed 0 bases and J 4 bases; nucleotides not matched to a gene: 10. CDR3 length equals 18 residues. Germline-derived CDR1 and CDR2 are SNHLY and FYNNEI. The CDR3 loop is CASSEAPGAGGTYNEQFF. In nucleotides, the CDR3 is TGTGCCAGCAGTGAAGCTCCGGGAGCGGGGGGTACTTACAATGAGCAGTTCTTC.

The sample holds one count of this clone. The chain couples TRBV12-5 to TRBJ2-2, with 7 bases identical to TRBD1. V lost 6 bases and J lost 5; bases outside the gene matches: 18. The CDR3 runs 18 residues. CDR1 is LGHNT, CDR2 FRNRAP, per germline. The CDR3 bases are TGTGCTAGTGGCTTTCTCCCATACAGGGGAGTGGTGACCGGGGAGCTGTTTTTT. Protein: CASGFLPYRGVVTGELFF.

The V and J genes are TRBV4-1 and TRBJ2-2; 11 bases align to TRBD2. Trimming at V came to 5 bases and at J to 2 bases, leaving 4 bases not matched to a gene. The CDR3 is 16 amino acids. Germline CDR1 reads MGHRA; CDR2 reads YSYEKL. This CDR3 reads CASSARLAGNTGELFF. Here the CDR3 DNA reads TGCGCCAGCAGCGCGAGACTAGCGGGAAACACCGGGGAGCTGTTTTTT.

The gene calls are TRBV2 and TRBJ1-5, with D unclear. Germline V CDR1 and CDR2: SNHLY, FYNNEI. V lost 2 bases and J lost 2, with 10 bases in between. The CDR3 covers 15 residues. CDR3 residues: CASSEWGGRNQPQHF. Written as DNA, the CDR3 is TGTGCCAGCAGTGAATGGGGAGGGCGCAATCAGCCCCAGCATTTT.

This clone was found a few times. The chain carries TRBV25-1 and TRBJ2-5; TRBD2 might be the D (7 bases). Germline lookup yields CDR1 MGHDK and CDR2 SYGVNS. This CDR3 spans 13 amino acids. V lost 2 bases, J lost 5 bases, and 9 bases lay in between. Here the CDR3 reads CASSEGRGETQYF. The CDR3 DNA reads TGTGCCAGCAGTGAAGGGAGGGGGGAGACCCAGTACTTC. Full variable domain (outside the CDR3, taken from reference TRBV25-1 and TRBJ2-5): EADIYQTPRYLVIGTGKKITLECSQTMGHDKMYWYQQDPGMELHLIHYSYGVNSTEKGDLSSESTVSRIRTEHFPLTLESARPSHTSQYLCASSEGRGETQYFGPGTRLLVL.

The V call is TRBV7-3, the J call TRBJ2-2, with TRBD2 matching over 9 bases. This CDR3 region has 18 residues. Trimming at V came to 4 bases and at J to 1 base, leaving 10 bases not matched to a gene. Germline V gene lookup returns CDR1 SGHTA and CDR2 FQGTGA. CDR3 in DNA: TGTGCCAGCAGCTATAAGGGAGTAGCGGGGGTGAACACCGGGGAGCTGTTTTTT. This sequence encodes CASSYKGVAGVNTGELFF. The variable domain in full, with the rest retrieved from reference TRBV7-3 and TRBJ2-2, is GAGVSQTPSNKVTEKGKYVELRCDPISGHTALYWYRQSLGQGPEFLIYFQGTGAADDSGLPNDRFFAVRPEGSVSTLKIQRTERGDSAVYLCASSYKGVAGVNTGELFFGEGSRLTVL.

The gene calls are TRBV5-5 and TRBJ2-1; D might be TRBD1 (5 bases). V shed 0 bases and J shed 4 bases, with 11 bases lying between them. The CDR3 loop spans 15 amino acids. The germline V gene has CDR1 SGHKS and CDR2 YYEKEE (reference sequence). The CDR3 DNA sequence: TGTGCCAGCAGCTTGGACCAGGGAACATACAATGAGCAGTTCTTC. Translated, it gives CASSLDQGTYNEQFF.

The genes are TRBV29-1 and TRBJ1-2, with D perhaps matching TRBD1 (5 bases). V was clipped by 3 bases and J by 8 bases, with 16 bases between them. Germline values: CDR1 SQVTM, CDR2 ANQGSEA. CDR3 size: 13 residues. CDR3 sequence reads: CSVEVQGRYGYTF. The CDR3 DNA sequence: TGCAGCGTTGAGGTTCAGGGCAGGTACGGCTACACCTTC.

The V call is TRBV6-5, the J call TRBJ2-7; weak D call: TRBD1 (6 bases). V shed 2 bases and J shed 12 bases, with 14 bases lying between them. The germline CDR1 and CDR2 sequences are MNHEY and SVGAGI. CDR3 length: 12 residues. In nucleotides, the CDR3 is TGTGCCAGCAGTTACAGGACCGGGACAATGTACTTC. This translates into CASSYRTGTMYF.

The V and J genes are TRBV6-1 and TRBJ2-7; weak D call: TRBD2 (6 bases). The V gene lost 0 bases and the J gene lost 3 bases, with 12 bases spanning the gap. Germline CDR1 is MNHNS and CDR2 is SASEGT. The CDR3 sequence is 15 residues long. The CDR3 coding sequence is TGTGCCAGCAGTGAAGCTATAGGGAGGCTCTACGAGCAGTACTTC. Its translation is CASSEAIGRLYEQYF.

J is TRBJ2-2 and V is TRBV11-3; 11 positions match TRBD1. V was clipped by 6 bases and J by 1 base; unmatched bases: 4. This CDR3 is built from 16 residues. The germline V gene encodes CDR1 SGHNT and CDR2 YENEEA. Here the CDR3 reads CASSRDRGGNTGELFF. CDR3 bases: TGTGCCAGCAGTCGGGACAGGGGGGGGAACACCGGGGAGCTGTTTTTT.

The rearrangement links TRBV5-1 to TRBJ2-7; D is ambiguous. CDR3 size: 13 residues. V was clipped by 0 bases and J by 1 base, with 5 bases between them. From germline, CDR1 is SGHRS and CDR2 YFSETQ. CDR3 DNA sequence: TGCGCCAGCAGCTTGGGCAGGTCCTACGAGCAGTACTTC. As protein: CASSLGRSYEQYF.

This clone has just one count. The chain uses TRBV28 and TRBJ2-1; D is ambiguous. Trimming left V 8 bases short and J 9 bases short, with 11 bases between. From germline, CDR1 is MDHEN and CDR2 SYDVKM. The CDR3 consists of 11 residues. CDR3: CASFGSSEQFF. CDR3 DNA: TGTGCCAGCTTCGGGTCGAGTGAGCAGTTCTTC.

On this clone itself: At one boundary the junction diverges from the germline segment, which might be a read error. The rearrangement uses TRBV7-7 and TRBJ2-7, with D hard to call. The CDR3 has 14 amino acids. CDR1 is SSHAT and CDR2 is FNYEAQ in the germline V gene (reference sequence). In nucleotides, the CDR3 is TGTGCTAGCAGCTTAAACAGAGAAAGTTACGAGCAGTACTTC. Translated, it gives CASSLNRESYEQYF. Full variable domain (rest looked up from reference TRBV7-7 and TRBJ2-7): GAGVSQSPRYKVTKRGQDVTLRCDPISSHATLYWYQQALGQGPEFLTYFNYEAQPDKSGLPSDRFSAERPEGSISTLTIQRTEQRDSAMYRCASSLNRESYEQYFGPGTRLTVT.

The chain combines TRBV5-1 with TRBJ2-1, with 11 bases aligning to TRBD2. The germline gives CDR1 SGHRS, CDR2 YFSETQ. The CDR3 sequence is 14 residues long. Trimming removed 2 bases from V and 6 bases from J; junction bases left unmatched: 1. Here the CDR3 DNA reads TGCGCCAGCAGCTTAACTAGCGGGAGCAATGAGCAGTTCTTC. Translation gives CASSLTSGSNEQFF.

A single count supports this clone. The chain combines TRBV27 with TRBJ2-3, with D hard to call. The CDR3 runs to 13 residues. Germline V gene sequence: CDR1 MNHEY, CDR2 SMNVEV (reference sequence). Trimming cost V 6 bases and J 4 bases, with 11 bases left between them. In DNA form, the CDR3 reads TGTGCCAGCAGGATGAACAGTGCAGATACGCAGTATTTT. This encodes CASRMNSADTQYF.

The DNA of the CDR3 is TGCGCCAGCAGCTTGGTCGGCGGGAGGTACAATGAGCAGTTCTTC. Amino acid sequence: CASSLVGGRYNEQFF. The chain recombines TRBV5-1 with TRBJ2-1; 8 positions match TRBD2. CDR1 and CDR2 (germline): SGHRS, YFSETQ. The CDR3 runs to 15 residues. V lost 0 bases, J lost 4 bases, and 3 bases stayed unmatched.

The chain uses TRBV30 and TRBJ2-5; perhaps TRBD2 as D (6 bases). The CDR3 length is 14 residues. Germline CDR1 GTSNPN, CDR2 SVGIG (reference sequence). Trimming cost V 0 bases and J 5 bases, with 13 bases left between them. CDR3 nucleotide sequence: TGTGCCTGGAGTGTACTCGGGACTCTGGAGACCCAGTACTTC. Translated, it gives CAWSVLGTLETQYF.

The CDR3, as DNA: TGCAGCGGATTACAGAACTATGGCTACACCTTC. This translates into CSGLQNYGYTF. The chain has TRBV29-1 and TRBJ1-2; D unclear. Germline V gives CDR1 SQVTM, CDR2 ANQGSEA. The V gene lost 7 bases and the J gene lost 2 bases, with 8 bases spanning the gap. The CDR3 consists of 11 residues.

The chain has TRBV7-9 and TRBJ1-1, with 11 positions matching TRBD1. V trimming: 5 bases; J trimming: 0 bases; junction bases outside the gene matches: 5. This CDR3 has 16 amino acids. Germline assignment: CDR1 SEHNR and CDR2 FQNEAQ (reference sequence). The CDR3 reads CASSRGQGGLNTEAFF. In nucleotides, the CDR3 is TGTGCCAGCAGCCGGGGACAGGGGGGATTGAACACTGAAGCTTTCTTT.

The chain has TRBV5-1 and TRBJ1-1, with D possibly being TRBD1 (5 bases). The length of the CDR3 is 14 residues. CDR1 SGHRS and CDR2 YFSETQ come from the germline V gene. The ends were cut back, 1 base at V and 4 bases at J, with 11 bases in the middle. As DNA, the CDR3 is TGCGCCAGCAGCTTGTCACAAGACAGCACTGAAGCTTTCTTT. Protein sequence: CASSLSQDSTEAFF.

This chain uses TRBV19 with TRBJ1-5; TRBD1 aligns across 8 bases. CDR1 and CDR2 (germline): LNHDA, SQIVND (reference sequence). V shed 8 bases and J 0 bases; nucleotides not matched to a gene: 9. This CDR3 is 16 amino acids long. The CDR3 DNA sequence: TGTGCCAGTGTTCAGGGGGCTCCCCATAGCAATCAGCCCCAGCATTTT. Its translation: CASVQGAPHSNQPQHF.

The chain recombines TRBV28 with TRBJ1-2, with 7 nucleotides matching TRBD1. Trimming took 6 bases from V and 8 from J; bases not matched to a gene: 15. The germline CDR1 and CDR2 sequences are MDHEN and SYDVKM. This CDR3 contains 15 residues. Here the CDR3 DNA reads TGTGCCAGCAGGATAAAACTCAGGGGGTCTTTAGGCTACACCTTC. Protein: CASRIKLRGSLGYTF.